A selection of T cell receptor beta chains follows, all from one sample in a study of shared clonotypes between healthy human individuals. Sequencing was performed with immunoSEQ multiplex PCR; in TCRdb, only in-frame clones are kept and a portion is missing. The table lists more than 2,000,000 clones, over 90% of them singletons. Sequenced material: naive CD4+ T cells from PBMCs. These TCRs come from a man younger than 35 in good health. Some clones in this sample may be carry-over from other donors' samples. The CDR3 runs from the conserved cysteine through the conserved F or W. Fields, in order: clone size, V gene, J gene, D gene, CDR3 protein, CDR3 DNA. The D gene is left open where the match is weak. Expanded clones get a size class; other rows say once, few or many, or leave the size out.

size: NA; V: TRBV25-1; J: TRBJ2-1; D: TRBD2; CDR3: CASSSQRELSHEQFF; DNA: TGTGCCAGCAGTTCCCAGCGGGAGTTAAGCCATGAGCAGTTCTTC
size: NA; V: TRBV7-3; J: TRBJ2-3; D: TRBD2; CDR3: CASSTLGLAGEDTQYF; DNA: TGTGCCAGCAGCACGCTAGGGCTAGCGGGAGAAGATACGCAGTATTTT
size: NA; V: TRBV28; J: TRBJ2-7; D: NA; CDR3: CASSPTGRTYEQYF; DNA: TGTGCCAGCAGTCCGACAGGTCGAACTTACGAGCAGTACTTC
size: NA; V: TRBV6-1; J: TRBJ1-1; D: NA; CDR3: CASRTLIVRGAEAFF; DNA: TGTGCCAGCAGAACCTTGATAGTCCGGGGGGCTGAAGCTTTCTTT
size: NA; V: TRBV5-1; J: TRBJ1-2; D: NA; CDR3: CASRLSGQAVYGYTF; DNA: TGCGCCAGCCGCCTTTCCGGGCAGGCGGTCTATGGCTACACCTTC
size: NA; V: TRBV11-3; J: TRBJ2-1; D: TRBD2; CDR3: CASSLGISLAGGAYNEQFF; DNA: TGTGCCAGCAGCTTAGGGATCTCCCTAGCGGGAGGTGCCTACAATGAGCAGTTCTTC
size: NA; V: TRBV28; J: TRBJ2-7; D: NA; CDR3: CASSPRPGQATLEQYF; DNA: TGTGCCAGCAGTCCCCGGCCGGGCCAGGCCACCCTCGAGCAGTACTTC
size: NA; V: TRBV4-2; J: TRBJ2-7; D: TRBD2; CDR3: CASSQDWASGSYEQYF; DNA: TGTGCCAGCAGCCAAGATTGGGCTAGCGGGAGCTACGAGCAGTACTTC
size: NA; V: TRBV7-6; J: TRBJ1-1; D: NA; CDR3: CASSLAGAGRGTEAFF; DNA: TGTGCCAGCAGCTTAGCGGGGGCAGGGCGCGGCACTGAAGCTTTCTTT
size: NA; V: TRBV5-1; J: TRBJ1-4; D: NA; CDR3: CASRNTGSTNEKLFF; DNA: TGCGCCAGCAGAAATACAGGGAGCACTAATGAAAAACTGTTTTTT
size: NA; V: TRBV18; J: TRBJ1-1; D: NA; CDR3: CASSPRQGGTEAFF; DNA: TGTGCCAGCTCACCAAGGCAGGGAGGTACTGAAGCTTTCTTT
size: NA; V: TRBV11-3; J: TRBJ2-1; D: NA; CDR3: CASSLGDHYNEQFF; DNA: TGTGCCAGCAGCTTAGGAGATCATTACAATGAGCAGTTCTTC
size: NA; V: TRBV14; J: TRBJ2-3; D: NA; CDR3: CASSQRQDTDTQYF; DNA: TGTGCCAGCAGCCAAAGACAAGACACAGATACGCAGTATTTT
size: NA; V: TRBV29-1; J: TRBJ2-1; D: NA; CDR3: CSVEEDRGYNEQFF; DNA: TGCAGCGTTGAAGAGGACAGAGGTTACAATGAGCAGTTCTTC
size: NA; V: TRBV11-3; J: TRBJ2-7; D: NA; CDR3: CASSLGGSSYEQYF; DNA: TGTGCCAGCAGCTTAGGAGGCAGCTCCTACGAGCAGTACTTC
size: NA; V: TRBV7-2; J: TRBJ1-2; D: NA; CDR3: CASSRVGALYGYTF; DNA: TGTGCCAGCAGCCGAGTCGGGGCGCTATATGGCTACACCTTC
size: NA; V: TRBV5-1; J: TRBJ2-1; D: TRBD2; CDR3: CASSLPSGRDNEQFF; DNA: TGCGCCAGCAGCTTGCCTAGCGGGAGAGACAATGAGCAGTTCTTC
size: once; V: TRBV9; J: TRBJ2-1; D: NA; CDR3: CASSRLVMDGEQFF; DNA: TGTGCCAGCAGTAGACTAGTAATGGACGGTGAGCAGTTCTTC
size: NA; V: TRBV4-3; J: TRBJ2-3; D: TRBD2; CDR3: CASSQEGLAGGGDTQYF; DNA: TGCGCCAGCAGCCAAGAGGGACTAGCGGGAGGAGGCGATACGCAGTATTTT
size: NA; V: TRBV5-1; J: TRBJ2-3; D: NA; CDR3: CASSPPGRPGWDTQYF; DNA: TGCGCCAGCAGCCCGCCGGGACGGCCCGGTTGGGATACGCAGTATTTT
size: NA; V: TRBV7-9; J: TRBJ2-2; D: NA; CDR3: CASSLDRQFGELFF; DNA: TGTGCCAGCAGCTTAGACAGGCAATTCGGGGAGCTGTTTTTT
size: NA; V: TRBV18; J: TRBJ1-1; D: NA; CDR3: CASSGGTMNTEAFF; DNA: TGTGCCAGCTCAGGGGGGACCATGAACACTGAAGCTTTCTTT
size: NA; V: TRBV5-4; J: TRBJ1-3; D: NA; CDR3: CASSFWAQSGNTIYF; DNA: TGTGCCAGCAGCTTTTGGGCGCAGAGTGGAAACACCATATATTTT
size: NA; V: TRBV28; J: TRBJ1-1; D: NA; CDR3: CASSLIGAEAFF; DNA: TGTGCCAGCAGTTTGATAGGGGCTGAAGCTTTCTTT
size: NA; V: TRBV7-2; J: TRBJ2-7; D: NA; CDR3: CASSRLPGQPYEQYF; DNA: TGTGCCAGCAGCCGCCTGCCAGGACAGCCATACGAGCAGTACTTC
size: NA; V: TRBV25-1; J: TRBJ1-5; D: TRBD1; CDR3: CASSELGTADQPQHF; DNA: TGTGCCAGCAGTGAACTTGGGACAGCCGATCAGCCCCAGCATTTT
size: NA; V: TRBV5-1; J: TRBJ2-2; D: TRBD1; CDR3: CASSTDSNRGANTGELFF; DNA: TGCGCCAGCAGCACCGACTCTAACAGGGGTGCGAACACCGGGGAGCTGTTTTTT
size: NA; V: TRBV18; J: TRBJ1-2; D: NA; CDR3: CASSPQKQGRSGYGYTF; DNA: TGTGCCAGCTCACCACAAAAACAGGGACGTAGCGGCTATGGCTACACCTTC
size: NA; V: TRBV18; J: TRBJ1-1; D: NA; CDR3: CASSPLNDRLNTEAFF; DNA: TGTGCCAGCTCACCATTAAACGACAGGCTGAACACTGAAGCTTTCTTT
size: NA; V: TRBV5-1; J: TRBJ2-3; D: NA; CDR3: CASSEAGSSTDTQYF; DNA: TGCGCCAGCAGCGAAGCGGGTAGTAGCACAGATACGCAGTATTTT
size: NA; V: TRBV23-1; J: TRBJ2-6; D: TRBD1; CDR3: CASSIRDRVAGANVLTF; DNA: TGCGCCAGCAGTATTAGGGACAGGGTAGCTGGGGCCAACGTCCTGACTTTC
size: NA; V: TRBV6-1; J: TRBJ2-2; D: TRBD2; CDR3: CASRSAGASTGELFF; DNA: TGTGCCAGCCGATCCGCGGGAGCGAGCACCGGGGAGCTGTTTTTT
size: NA; V: TRBV9; J: TRBJ2-7; D: TRBD2; CDR3: CASSRRTSRSYEQYF; DNA: TGTGCCAGCAGCCGCCGGACTAGCCGCTCCTACGAGCAGTACTTC
size: NA; V: TRBV7-9; J: TRBJ2-7; D: TRBD2; CDR3: CASSPGAGGSSYEQYF; DNA: TGTGCCAGCAGCCCCGGGGCGGGGGGGAGCTCCTACGAGCAGTACTTC
size: NA; V: TRBV5-1; J: TRBJ1-4; D: NA; CDR3: CASMGSTNEKLFF; DNA: TGCGCCAGCATGGGGTCAACTAATGAAAAACTGTTTTTT